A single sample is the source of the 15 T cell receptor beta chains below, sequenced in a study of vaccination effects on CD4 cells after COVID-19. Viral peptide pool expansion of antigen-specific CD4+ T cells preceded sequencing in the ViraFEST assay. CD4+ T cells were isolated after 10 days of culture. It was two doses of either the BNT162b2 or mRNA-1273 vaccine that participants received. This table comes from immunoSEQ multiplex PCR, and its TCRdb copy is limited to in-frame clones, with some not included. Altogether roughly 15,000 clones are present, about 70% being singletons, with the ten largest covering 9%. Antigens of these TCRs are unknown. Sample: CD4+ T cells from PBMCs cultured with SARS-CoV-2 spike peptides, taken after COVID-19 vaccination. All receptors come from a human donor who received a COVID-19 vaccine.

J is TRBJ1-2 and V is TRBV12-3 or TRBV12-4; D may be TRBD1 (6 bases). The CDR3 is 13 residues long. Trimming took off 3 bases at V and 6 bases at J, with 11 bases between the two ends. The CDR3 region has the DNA TGTGCCAGCAGTTTGGGGGGGCGGAATGGCTACACCTTC. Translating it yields CASSLGGRNGYTF.

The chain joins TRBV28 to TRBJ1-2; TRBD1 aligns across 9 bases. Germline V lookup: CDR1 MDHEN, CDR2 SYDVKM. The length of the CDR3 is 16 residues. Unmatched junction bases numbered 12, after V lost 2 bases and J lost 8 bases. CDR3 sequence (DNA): TGTGCCAGCAGTTTACCCGGAAATACAGGGGGCGGGGGCTACACCTTC. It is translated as CASSLPGNTGGGGYTF.

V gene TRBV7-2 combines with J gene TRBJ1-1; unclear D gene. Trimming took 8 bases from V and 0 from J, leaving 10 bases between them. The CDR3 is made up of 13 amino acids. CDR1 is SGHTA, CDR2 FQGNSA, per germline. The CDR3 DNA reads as TGTGCCAGCGGCGCGCTTATGAACACTGAAGCTTTCTTT. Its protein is CASGALMNTEAFF.

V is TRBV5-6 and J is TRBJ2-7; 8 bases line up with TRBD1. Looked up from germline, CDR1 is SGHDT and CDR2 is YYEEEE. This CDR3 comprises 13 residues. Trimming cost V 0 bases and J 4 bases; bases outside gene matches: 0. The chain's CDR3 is CASSLDRGYEQYF. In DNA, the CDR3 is TGTGCCAGCAGCTTGGACAGGGGGTACGAGCAGTACTTC.

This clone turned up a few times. CDR3 nucleotide sequence: TGTGCCAGTAGTGCCAGGACAGGGTTGAGTGGCTACACCTTC. It translates to CASSARTGLSGYTF. The chain is built from TRBV19 and TRBJ1-2; 8 bases align to TRBD1. The ends lost 5 bases at V and 7 bases at J; junction bases unmatched: 9. This CDR3 spans 14 amino acids. Germline CDR1 LNHDA, CDR2 SQIVND (reference sequence).

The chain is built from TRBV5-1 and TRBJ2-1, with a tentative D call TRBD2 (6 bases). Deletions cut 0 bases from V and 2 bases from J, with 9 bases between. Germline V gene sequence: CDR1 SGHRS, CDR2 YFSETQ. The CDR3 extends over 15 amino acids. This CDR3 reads CASSLERVAYNEQFF. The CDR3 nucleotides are TGCGCCAGCAGCTTGGAGCGGGTAGCCTACAATGAGCAGTTCTTC.

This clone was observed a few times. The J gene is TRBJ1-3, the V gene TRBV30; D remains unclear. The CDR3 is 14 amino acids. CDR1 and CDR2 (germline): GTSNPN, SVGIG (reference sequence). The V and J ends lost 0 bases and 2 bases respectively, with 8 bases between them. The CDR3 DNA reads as TGTGCCTGGAGTGTGAGGACCGCTGGAAACACCATATATTTT. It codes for CAWSVRTAGNTIYF.

As DNA, the CDR3 is TGTGCCAGCAGTGAAGACCCAACCTGGGGACAAACCCATGGCTACACCTTC. As protein: CASSEDPTWGQTHGYTF. The chain joins TRBV2 to TRBJ1-2; a possible D gene is TRBD1 (6 bases). The CDR3 sequence is 17 residues long. In germline, CDR1 is SNHLY, CDR2 FYNNEI. V dropped 1 base and J dropped 6 bases, with 21 bases sitting between them.

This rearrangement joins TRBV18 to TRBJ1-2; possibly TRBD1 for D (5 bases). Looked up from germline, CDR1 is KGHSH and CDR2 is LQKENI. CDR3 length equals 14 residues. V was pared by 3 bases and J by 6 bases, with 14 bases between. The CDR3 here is CASSPGTDLDGYTF. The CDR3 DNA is TGTGCCAGCTCACCCGGGACCGATCTTGATGGCTACACCTTC.

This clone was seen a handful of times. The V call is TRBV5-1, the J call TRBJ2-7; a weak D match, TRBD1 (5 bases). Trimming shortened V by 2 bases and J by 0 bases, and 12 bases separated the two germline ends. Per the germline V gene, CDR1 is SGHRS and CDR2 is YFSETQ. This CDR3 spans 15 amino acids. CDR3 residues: CASSFKYDSSYEQYF. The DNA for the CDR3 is TGCGCCAGCAGCTTCAAGTACGACAGCTCCTACGAGCAGTACTTC.

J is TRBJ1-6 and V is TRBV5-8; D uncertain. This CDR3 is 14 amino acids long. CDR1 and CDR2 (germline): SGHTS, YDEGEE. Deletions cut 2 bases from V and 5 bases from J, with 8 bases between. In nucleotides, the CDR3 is TGTGCCAGCAGCTTTTGGAAGAATAATTCACCCCTCCACTTT. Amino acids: CASSFWKNNSPLHF.

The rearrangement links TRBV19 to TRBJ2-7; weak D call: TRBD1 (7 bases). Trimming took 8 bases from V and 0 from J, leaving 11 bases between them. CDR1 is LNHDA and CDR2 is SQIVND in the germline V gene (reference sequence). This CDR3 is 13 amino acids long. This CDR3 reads CASAGQPSYEQYF. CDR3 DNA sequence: TGTGCCAGTGCGGGACAGCCCTCCTACGAGCAGTACTTC.

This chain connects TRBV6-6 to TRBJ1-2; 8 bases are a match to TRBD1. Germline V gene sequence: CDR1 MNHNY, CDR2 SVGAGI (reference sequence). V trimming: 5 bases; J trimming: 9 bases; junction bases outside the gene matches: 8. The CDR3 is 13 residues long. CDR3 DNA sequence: TGTGCCAGCAGTCCATCCGGACAGGGTAGCTACACCTTC. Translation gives CASSPSGQGSYTF.

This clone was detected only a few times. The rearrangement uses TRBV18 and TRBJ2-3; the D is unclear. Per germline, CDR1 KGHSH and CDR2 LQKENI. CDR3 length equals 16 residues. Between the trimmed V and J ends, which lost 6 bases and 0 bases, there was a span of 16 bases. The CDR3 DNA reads TGTGCCAGCTCGAACAGCAGTTATACTAGCACAGATACGCAGTATTTT. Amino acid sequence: CASSNSSYTSTDTQYF.

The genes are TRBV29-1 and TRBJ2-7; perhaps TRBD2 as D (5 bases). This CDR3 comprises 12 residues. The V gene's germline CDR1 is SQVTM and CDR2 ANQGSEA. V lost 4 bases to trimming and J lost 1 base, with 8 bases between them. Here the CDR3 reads CSVGGESYEQYF. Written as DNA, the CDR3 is TGCAGCGTTGGGGGAGAGTCCTACGAGCAGTACTTC.